The 8 T cell receptor beta chains listed next were all sequenced from one sample in a study of blood T cell repertoires in COVID-19. Sequenced by immunoSEQ multiplex PCR; TCRdb stores in-frame clones only, minus some. The sample has some 150,000 clones, about 90% seen once. Source material: peripheral blood. These receptors were taken from a man aged 50 to 60 with active COVID-19.

This sequence joins TRBV24-1 and TRBJ2-3; the D gene is possibly TRBD2 (7 bases). This CDR3 spans 16 amino acids. Trimming pared 3 bases from V and 6 bases from J, leaving 18 bases between. Germline V gene sequence: CDR1 KGHDR, CDR2 SFDVKD. CDR3 sequence (DNA): TGTGCCACCAGTGATCCTTTTGGGGGGGCGGGTGATACGCAGTATTTT. Translated, it gives CATSDPFGGAGDTQYF.

The rearrangement joins TRBV4-2 to TRBJ2-3, with D perhaps TRBD1 (5 bases). The CDR3 has 15 residues. Trimming took 1 base from V and 5 from J, leaving 13 bases between them. Germline V lookup: CDR1 LGHNA, CDR2 YNFKEQ. The CDR3 is CASSQVGAAQDTQYF. The DNA of the CDR3 is TGTGCCAGCAGCCAAGTAGGGGCCGCCCAAGATACGCAGTATTTT.

The chain has TRBV7-2 and TRBJ2-7; a weak D match, TRBD1 (6 bases). The CDR3 consists of 15 residues. Germline V CDR1 and CDR2: SGHTA, FQGNSA. Between the trimmed V and J ends, which lost 2 bases and 1 base, there was a span of 12 bases. The CDR3 loop is CASSLRGQASYEQYF. The DNA for the CDR3 is TGTGCCAGCAGCTTACGGGGACAAGCATCCTACGAGCAGTACTTC. Supplemented by reference TRBV7-2 and TRBJ2-7, the full variable domain reads GAGVSQSPSNKVTEKGKDVELRCDPISGHTALYWYRQSLGQGLEFLIYFQGNSAPDKSGLPSDRFSAERTGGSVSTLTIQRTQQEDSAVYLCASSLRGQASYEQYFGPGTRLTVT.

The chain is built from TRBV5-1 and TRBJ2-5; D ambiguous. The ends were cut back, 4 bases at V and 3 bases at J, with 10 bases in the middle. The CDR3 has 13 residues. Germline CDR1 SGHRS, CDR2 YFSETQ. This CDR3 reads CASSRELEETQYF. For the CDR3, the DNA is TGCGCCAGCAGCCGTGAGTTAGAAGAGACCCAGTACTTC.

This clone has just a few counts. This chain connects TRBV20-1 to TRBJ2-1; D call uncertain. In germline, CDR1 is DFQATT, CDR2 SNEGSKA (reference sequence). Trimming removed 3 bases from V and 2 bases from J, with 8 bases in between. This CDR3 spans 13 amino acids. For the CDR3, the DNA is TGCAGTGCTAGTCTCCCGGCCTACAATGAGCAGTTCTTC. Encoded protein: CSASLPAYNEQFF.

This sequence joins TRBV18 and TRBJ2-3; no definite D call. V was shortened by 3 bases and J by 2 bases, with 3 bases between the two germline ends. CDR3 length: 12 residues. Germline CDR1 reads KGHSH; CDR2 reads LQKENI. The CDR3: CASSPSTDTQYF. DNA for the CDR3: TGTGCCAGCTCACCCTCCACAGATACGCAGTATTTT.

The rearrangement uses TRBV15 and TRBJ1-4; D not resolved. Germline loops: CDR1 LNHNV, CDR2 YYDKDF (reference sequence). This CDR3 has 14 amino acids. V gave up 5 bases and J gave up 8 bases, with 15 bases separating them. CDR3 sequence reads: CATSESGFGEKLFF. In nucleotides, the CDR3 is TGTGCCACCAGCGAAAGCGGCTTTGGGGAAAAACTGTTTTTT.

This chain uses TRBV9 with TRBJ2-5, with a possible D match to TRBD1 (6 bases). This CDR3 has 15 amino acids. Germline V gene sequence: CDR1 SGDLS, CDR2 YYNGEE. Trimming removed 0 bases at V and 7 bases at J, with 16 bases between. CDR3 in amino acids: CASSVEAGTLGTQYF. CDR3 in DNA: TGTGCCAGCAGCGTAGAAGCAGGGACATTGGGGACCCAGTACTTC.